The 30 T cell receptor beta chains below come from one sample, sequenced in a study of shared clonotypes between healthy human individuals. TCRdb keeps only in-frame clones here, not all; method: immunoSEQ multiplex PCR. Of about 680,000 clones in the sample, approximately 79% are singletons; the top ten hold under 2%. The sample consisted of memory CD4+ T cells sorted from blood. Noted subset: CD45RA-negative fraction. These receptors were taken from a woman in her 30s in good health.

J is TRBJ1-2 and V is TRBV4-1; 7 bases match TRBD1. Per the germline V gene, CDR1 is MGHRA and CDR2 is YSYEKL. CDR3 length: 15 residues. The V gene end was trimmed by 1 base and the J gene end by 5 bases; junction bases not matched to a gene: 7. The CDR3 nucleotides are TGCGCCAGCAGCCAAGTAACGGGACAGATTTATGGCTACACCTTC. Protein: CASSQVTGQIYGYTF.

The gene calls are TRBV5-4 and TRBJ2-3; TRBD2 might be the D (6 bases). Trimming left V 4 bases short and J 0 bases short, with 9 bases between. Germline CDR1 reads SGHNT; CDR2 reads YYREEE (reference sequence). The CDR3 spans 14 residues. The CDR3 region has the DNA TGTGCCAGCAGCATAAGCGGGAGCACAGATACGCAGTATTTT. As protein: CASSISGSTDTQYF.

The chain combines TRBV30 with TRBJ2-5; 7 nucleotides agree with TRBD2. Germline V gives CDR1 GTSNPN, CDR2 SVGIG (reference sequence). The CDR3 loop spans 14 amino acids. After removal of 2 bases from V and 5 bases from J, the junction contained 8 bases not matched to a gene. The DNA of the CDR3 is TGTGCCTGGAGTCGTGGTGCCGGGGGGGAGACCCAGTACTTC. Residues: CAWSRGAGGETQYF.

V and J are TRBV7-9 and TRBJ2-1; D may be TRBD1 (6 bases). This CDR3 is 16 amino acids long. The V gene's germline CDR1 is SEHNR and CDR2 FQNEAQ (reference sequence). V lost 4 bases and J lost 3, with 16 bases in between. CDR3 DNA sequence: TGTGCCAGCAGCTCGCCGACAGGAGACTTCTACAATGAGCAGTTCTTC. As protein: CASSSPTGDFYNEQFF.

This clone came up a few times. This sequence joins TRBV6-1 and TRBJ2-7; unclear D gene. Trimming took off 8 bases at V and 1 base at J, with 12 bases between the two ends. Germline CDR1 is MNHNS and CDR2 is SASEGT. This CDR3 comprises 13 residues. CDR3 residues: CASRNYESYEQYF. The CDR3 DNA is TGTGCCAGCCGGAACTATGAATCCTACGAGCAGTACTTC.

The chain links TRBV28 to TRBJ2-3; D uncertain. Trimming shortened V by 5 bases and J by 3 bases, and 15 bases separated the two germline ends. Germline CDR1 reads MDHEN; CDR2 reads SYDVKM. The CDR3 has 15 residues. As DNA, the CDR3 is TGTGCCAGCAGTCCAACGGTAGGAAGTACAGATACGCAGTATTTT. It specifies CASSPTVGSTDTQYF.

This chain uses TRBV5-1 with TRBJ1-2, with a weak D call TRBD1 (6 bases). Germline CDR1 reads SGHRS; CDR2 reads YFSETQ. V was trimmed by 5 bases and J by 6 bases, leaving 14 bases between them. The CDR3 is 13 residues long. CDR3 coding DNA: TGCGCCAGCAGTCGGGAAGGGGGGAATGGCTACACCTTC. The encoded protein is CASSREGGNGYTF. The complete variable domain, with remaining parts taken from reference TRBV5-1 and TRBJ1-2, reads KAGVTQTPRYLIKTRGQQVTLSCSPISGHRSVSWYQQTPGQGLQFLFEYFSETQRNKGNFPGRFSGRQFSNSRSEMNVSTLELGDSALYLCASSREGGNGYTFGSGTRLTVV.

This clone was seen a few times. The CDR3 bases are TGTGCCAGTAGTAAAGCCGCCGATGCCTCTGGAAACACCATATATTTT. Protein sequence: CASSKAADASGNTIYF. The J gene is TRBJ1-3, the V gene TRBV19; no clear D. CDR1 is LNHDA, CDR2 SQIVND, per germline (reference sequence). The CDR3 runs to 16 residues. V lost 4 bases to trimming and J lost 0 bases, with 13 bases between them.

V gene TRBV4-1 combines with J gene TRBJ1-2; no firm D call. CDR1 is MGHRA, CDR2 YSYEKL, per germline. The CDR3 consists of 12 residues. Between the trimmed V and J ends, which lost 10 bases and 6 bases, there was a span of 15 bases. CDR3 sequence: CATQGRRDGYTF. Written as DNA, the CDR3 is TGCGCCACCCAAGGGAGGAGGGATGGCTACACCTTC.

The chain uses TRBV15 and TRBJ1-4; unclear D gene. There are 17 residues in the CDR3. Germline CDR1 and CDR2: LNHNV and YYDKDF (reference sequence). The V and J ends lost 0 bases and 7 bases respectively, with 18 bases between them. The CDR3 loop is CATSRDKRHWASEKLFF. In DNA, the CDR3 is TGTGCCACCAGCAGAGATAAGAGACATTGGGCGTCTGAAAAACTGTTTTTT.

The chain recombines TRBV5-1 with TRBJ1-4; D possibly corresponds to TRBD1 (6 bases). In germline, CDR1 is SGHRS, CDR2 YFSETQ. This CDR3 region has 14 residues. Trimming removed 5 bases at V and 7 bases at J, with 15 bases between. The CDR3 reads CASSDVRGGEKLFF. CDR3 coding DNA: TGCGCCAGCAGTGACGTCAGGGGTGGTGAAAAACTGTTTTTT.

The chain employs TRBV29-1 and TRBJ1-2; no clear D gene. Per the germline V gene, CDR1 is SQVTM and CDR2 is ANQGSEA. This CDR3 region has 12 residues. V was pared by 3 bases and J by 4 bases, with 9 bases between. CDR3 amino acids: CSVDLQIYGYTF. For the CDR3, the DNA is TGCAGCGTTGATCTACAGATCTATGGCTACACCTTC. Filled out from reference TRBV29-1 and TRBJ1-2, the complete variable domain reads SAVISQKPSRDICQRGTSLTIQCQVDSQVTMMFWYRQQPGQSLTLIATANQGSEATYESGFVIDKFPISRPNLTFSTLTVSNMSPEDSSIYLCSVDLQIYGYTFGSGTRLTVV.

The rearrangement uses TRBV28 and TRBJ2-3, with 7 bases aligning to TRBD1. The CDR3 has 15 amino acids. The germline V gene encodes CDR1 MDHEN and CDR2 SYDVKM. The V gene end was trimmed by 5 bases and the J gene end by 2 bases; junction bases not matched to a gene: 7. CDR3 in DNA: TGTGCCAGCAGTACGAGGGGGCGCGTCACAGATACGCAGTATTTT. Amino acids: CASSTRGRVTDTQYF.

This clone was seen a handful of times. V usage is TRBV7-2 and J usage is TRBJ1-1; D remains ambiguous. The CDR3 runs 13 residues. From germline, CDR1 is SGHTA and CDR2 FQGNSA. V was trimmed by 2 bases and J by 5 bases, leaving 9 bases between them. The CDR3 sequence is CASSLSWRTEAFF. In DNA form, the CDR3 reads TGTGCCAGCAGCTTATCCTGGAGGACTGAAGCTTTCTTT.

The J gene is TRBJ2-1, the V gene TRBV2; D is unresolved. Germline V gene lookup returns CDR1 SNHLY and CDR2 FYNNEI. The CDR3 runs 13 residues. Between the trimmed V and J ends, which lost 2 bases and 1 base, there was a span of 3 bases. The CDR3 reads CASSEWSYNEQFF. The DNA of the CDR3 is TGTGCCAGCAGTGAATGGTCCTACAATGAGCAGTTCTTC.

The V call is TRBV6-5, the J call TRBJ1-2, with D tentatively TRBD1 (5 bases). The V gene's germline CDR1 is MNHEY and CDR2 SVGAGI. The CDR3 extends over 14 amino acids. Written as DNA, the CDR3 is TGTGCTACCCAGGGAGTGCGGAAGACCTATGGCTACACCTTC. Protein: CATQGVRKTYGYTF.

The chain couples TRBV6-6 to TRBJ2-2; D ambiguous. Germline values: CDR1 MNHNY, CDR2 SVGAGI (reference sequence). The length of the CDR3 is 15 residues. Deletions cut 0 bases from V and 5 bases from J, with 10 bases between. CDR3 DNA: TGTGCCAGCAGTTACTCGAGACCGCAGACCGGGGAGCTGTTTTTT. It encodes CASSYSRPQTGELFF.

This clone was observed once. The genes are TRBV2 and TRBJ2-7; 7 nucleotides align to TRBD1. Germline-derived CDR1 and CDR2 are SNHLY and FYNNEI. V lost 5 bases to trimming and J lost 0 bases; unmatched junction nucleotides: 4. The CDR3 spans 14 residues. Written as DNA, the CDR3 is TGTGCCAGCAGTCAGGACAGGATCTCCTACGAGCAGTACTTC. It encodes CASSQDRISYEQYF.

The chain joins TRBV4-2 to TRBJ2-4, with 9 bases aligning to TRBD1. The V gene's germline CDR1 is LGHNA and CDR2 YNFKEQ. With V trimmed by 5 bases and J by 1 base, 6 bases remained unmatched. The CDR3 extends over 16 amino acids. For the CDR3, the DNA is TGTGCCAGCAGCAGGCTGGGGACAGGGGCCAAAAACATTCAGTACTTC. This gives the protein CASSRLGTGAKNIQYF.

The V call is TRBV7-7, the J call TRBJ1-4; D uncertain. The germline CDR1 and CDR2 sequences are SSHAT and FNYEAQ (reference sequence). Trimming took 4 bases from V and 8 from J, leaving 11 bases between them. The CDR3 consists of 13 residues. CDR3 sequence reads: CASSSTAGEKLFF. For the CDR3, the DNA is TGTGCCAGCAGCTCCACCGCGGGAGAAAAACTGTTTTTT.

In regard to this clone: The same CDR3 arises from other DNA sequences in this sample as well. The chain recombines TRBV2 with TRBJ2-1, with 11 bases fitting TRBD2. The germline V gene encodes CDR1 SNHLY and CDR2 FYNNEI. With 5 bases clipped from V and 6 bases from J, the junction kept 3 bases outside the gene matches. This CDR3 contains 14 residues. As DNA, the CDR3 is TGTGCCAGCAGTAAACTAGCGGGAGTCAATGAGCAGTTCTTC. Protein sequence: CASSKLAGVNEQFF.

This chain connects TRBV4-2 to TRBJ2-7; D might be TRBD2 (6 bases). The CDR3 has 14 residues. V was clipped by 5 bases and J by 7 bases, with 18 bases between them. Germline CDR1 is LGHNA and CDR2 is YNFKEQ. The CDR3 loop is CASSLFGGKREQYF. Written as DNA, the CDR3 is TGTGCCAGCAGCTTGTTCGGCGGGAAAAGGGAGCAGTACTTC.

The V and J genes are TRBV6-4 and TRBJ2-6; TRBD1 agrees at 7 bases. Germline CDR1 is MRHNA and CDR2 is SNTAGT. The ends lost 3 bases at V and 2 bases at J; junction bases unmatched: 4. There are 16 residues in the CDR3. The CDR3 nucleotides are TGTGCCAGCAGTGAGACAGGGACCACTGGGGCCAACGTCCTGACTTTC. It codes for CASSETGTTGANVLTF.

CDR3 loop: CASTPRGPQTPYEQYF. CDR3 bases: TGTGCCAGCACCCCACGCGGACCTCAGACTCCCTACGAGCAGTACTTC. The chain is built from TRBV28 and TRBJ2-7; no clear D gene. The germline V and J ends were trimmed by 7 bases and 2 bases, with 21 bases remaining between them. The CDR3 spans 16 residues. Germline loops: CDR1 MDHEN, CDR2 SYDVKM.

This clone showed up just a few times. The chain joins TRBV5-1 to TRBJ2-7; 7 nucleotides line up with TRBD2. Germline values: CDR1 SGHRS, CDR2 YFSETQ. CDR3 length: 13 amino acids. V was pared by 4 bases and J by 3 bases, with 4 bases of the junction left unmatched. The CDR3 DNA reads TGCGCCAGCAGCCCTAGCGGTTACTACGAGCAGTACTTC. Translated, it gives CASSPSGYYEQYF.

The CDR3 DNA reads as TGTGCCAGCAGAAGCGGGACTAGCGGCTCCTACGAGCAGTACTTC. Amino acids: CASRSGTSGSYEQYF. The V call is TRBV13, the J call TRBJ2-7, with TRBD2 matching over 11 bases. J lost 0 bases, V lost 6 bases, and 4 bases had no gene match. This CDR3 comprises 15 residues. The germline V gene encodes CDR1 PRHDT and CDR2 FYEKMQ (reference sequence).

The chain uses TRBV19 and TRBJ1-2; no definite D call. The CDR3 extends over 15 amino acids. Germline loops: CDR1 LNHDA, CDR2 SQIVND (reference sequence). Between the trimmed V and J ends, which lost 7 bases and 1 base, there was a span of 16 bases. The CDR3 sequence: CASIPGREYNYGYTF. The CDR3 region has the DNA TGTGCCAGTATCCCCGGAAGGGAGTATAACTATGGCTACACCTTC.

A remark on this clone: The same CDR3 is also encoded by other DNA sequences in this sample. The rearrangement joins TRBV20-1 to TRBJ2-3; D not certain. Deletions cut 1 base from V and 5 bases from J, with 4 bases between. The CDR3 is 11 amino acids. CDR1 and CDR2 (germline): DFQATT, SNEGSKA (reference sequence). In DNA, the CDR3 is TGCAGTGCTAGAGGGGAAGATACGCAGTATTTT. Protein sequence: CSARGEDTQYF.

There are a few counts of this clone. V gene TRBV7-8 combines with J gene TRBJ2-3; 7 bases are shared with TRBD2. The length of the CDR3 is 15 residues. Germline lookup yields CDR1 SGHVS and CDR2 FQNEAQ. V shed 6 bases, J shed 4 bases, and the junction held 10 bases outside the gene matches. This chain's CDR3 is CASRTRAGVADTQYF. In DNA form, the CDR3 reads TGTGCCAGCAGGACCCGGGCGGGAGTGGCAGATACGCAGTATTTT.

The chain recombines TRBV28 with TRBJ2-7; D ambiguous. The V end lost 5 bases, the J end lost 0 bases, and 14 bases lay between the germline ends. CDR1 and CDR2 (germline): MDHEN, SYDVKM. The CDR3 sequence is 15 residues long. The CDR3 sequence is CASSPPSAFSYEQYF. In DNA form, the CDR3 reads TGTGCCAGCAGTCCCCCGAGTGCGTTCTCCTACGAGCAGTACTTC.